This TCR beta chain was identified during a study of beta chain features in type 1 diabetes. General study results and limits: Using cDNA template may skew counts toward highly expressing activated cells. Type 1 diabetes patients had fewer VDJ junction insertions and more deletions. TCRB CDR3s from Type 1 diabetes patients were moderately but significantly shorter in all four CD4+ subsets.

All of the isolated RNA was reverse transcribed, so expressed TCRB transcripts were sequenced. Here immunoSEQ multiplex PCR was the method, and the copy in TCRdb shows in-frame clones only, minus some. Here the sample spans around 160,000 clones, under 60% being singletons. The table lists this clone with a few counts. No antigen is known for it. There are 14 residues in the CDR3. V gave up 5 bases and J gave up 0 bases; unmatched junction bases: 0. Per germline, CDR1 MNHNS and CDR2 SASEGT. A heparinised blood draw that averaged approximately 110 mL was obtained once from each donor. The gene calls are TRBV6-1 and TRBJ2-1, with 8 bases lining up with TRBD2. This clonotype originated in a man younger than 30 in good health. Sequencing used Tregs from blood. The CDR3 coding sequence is TGTGCCAGCAGTAGCGGGAGCTCCTACAATGAGCAGTTCTTC. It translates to CASSSGSSYNEQFF.